This passage covers 8 T cell receptor beta chains from one sample sequenced in a study of T cells in Graves' hyperthyroidism and ophthalmopathy. Researchers amplified the TCR beta CDR3 regions from RNA transcripts. Initially, a first-round RT-PCR of the TCR CDR3 employed the HTBI primer set. TCRdb called the multiplex PCR reads again in MiXCR, with one record for every CDR3 protein. The sample lists fewer than 650,000 distinct CDR3 sequences; about 15% were seen once. The specimen was blood. The receptors originated from a woman under 40 with Graves' hyperthyroidism that later progressed to Graves' ophthalmopathy.

CDR3 coding DNA: TGTGCCAGCACCCACTCGTTCCGTCCGCAGTTCTTC. Translation gives CASTHSFRPQFF. The chain recombines TRBV5-8 with TRBJ2-1; no reliable D call. CDR1 and CDR2 (germline): SGHTS, YDEGEE. The CDR3 is made up of 12 amino acids. The V end lost 6 bases, the J end lost 12 bases, and 16 bases lay between the germline ends. The whole variable domain, remainder taken from reference TRBV5-8 and TRBJ2-1, is EAGVTQSPTHLIKTRGQQATLRCSPISGHTSVYWYQQALGLGLQFLLWYDEGEERNRGNFPPRFSGRQFPNYSSELNVNALELEDSALYLCASTHSFRPQFFGPGTRLTVL.

This clonotype has at least ten counts. The chain links TRBV2 to TRBJ1-5, with D possibly TRBD1 on 6 matching bases. Germline CDR1 and CDR2: SNHLY and FYNNEI. The CDR3 contains 14 residues. V gave up 7 bases and J gave up 11 bases, with 21 bases separating them. This chain's CDR3 is CASNVGGPLSTQHF. CDR3 coding DNA: TGTGCCAGCAATGTGGGGGGGCCCCTATCGACCCAGCATTTT.

This clonotype was observed at least ten times. The gene calls are TRBV19 and TRBJ2-1; D ambiguous. The CDR3 is made up of 14 amino acids. Germline V gene sequence: CDR1 LNHDA, CDR2 SQIVND (reference sequence). V was pared by 1 base and J by 6 bases, with 10 bases between. The CDR3: CASSIAAFGNEQFF. The DNA for the CDR3 is TGTGCCAGTAGTATAGCAGCATTCGGCAATGAGCAGTTCTTC.

This clonotype was recorded at least ten times. The V and J genes are TRBV27 and TRBJ2-7; the D is unclear. Germline V gene sequence: CDR1 MNHEY, CDR2 SMNVEV (reference sequence). Trimming removed 6 bases from V and 4 bases from J, with 7 bases in between. The CDR3 has 11 amino acids. CDR3 amino acids: CASSGPYEQYF. CDR3 bases: TGTGCCAGCAGCGGGCCTTACGAGCAGTACTTC.

This clonotype was detected only a few times. The CDR3 loop is CASSSGTLKETQYF. In nucleotides, the CDR3 is TGTGCCAGCAGCTCCGGGACCCTGAAAGAGACCCAGTACTTC. This sequence joins TRBV7-9 and TRBJ2-5; D possibly uses TRBD1 or TRBD2 (5 bases each). V was trimmed by 4 bases and J by 3 bases, leaving 12 bases between them. This CDR3 spans 14 amino acids. Germline CDR1 and CDR2: SEHNR and FQNEAQ (reference sequence).

This clonotype was observed many times. The genes are TRBV6-1 and TRBJ2-3, with D unclear. Germline-derived CDR1 and CDR2 are MNHNS and SASEGT. The CDR3 loop spans 15 amino acids. V was pared by 0 bases and J by 4 bases, with 11 bases between. The CDR3 DNA reads as TGTGCCAGCAGTGAAGCGCTGAAACGGCCAGATACGCAGTATTTT. It codes for CASSEALKRPDTQYF.

A few counts support this clonotype. This chain joins TRBV27 and TRBJ2-1; 11 bases fit TRBD2. Losses at the gene ends were 7 bases for V and 6 bases for J; bases not matched to a gene: 2. CDR3 length: 13 residues. The germline CDR1 and CDR2 sequences are MNHEY and SMNVEV (reference sequence). DNA of the CDR3: TGTGCCAGCAAGGGGACTAGCGGCAATGAGCAGTTCTTC. This codes for CASKGTSGNEQFF.

This clonotype came up many times. V gene TRBV4-1 combines with J gene TRBJ1-1; no definite D call. V gave up 0 bases and J gave up 3 bases, with 5 bases separating them. From germline, CDR1 is MGHRA and CDR2 YSYEKL. The CDR3 is 13 amino acids. CDR3 amino acids: CASSQEGHTEAFF. In DNA form, the CDR3 reads TGCGCCAGCAGCCAAGAAGGACACACTGAAGCTTTCTTT.